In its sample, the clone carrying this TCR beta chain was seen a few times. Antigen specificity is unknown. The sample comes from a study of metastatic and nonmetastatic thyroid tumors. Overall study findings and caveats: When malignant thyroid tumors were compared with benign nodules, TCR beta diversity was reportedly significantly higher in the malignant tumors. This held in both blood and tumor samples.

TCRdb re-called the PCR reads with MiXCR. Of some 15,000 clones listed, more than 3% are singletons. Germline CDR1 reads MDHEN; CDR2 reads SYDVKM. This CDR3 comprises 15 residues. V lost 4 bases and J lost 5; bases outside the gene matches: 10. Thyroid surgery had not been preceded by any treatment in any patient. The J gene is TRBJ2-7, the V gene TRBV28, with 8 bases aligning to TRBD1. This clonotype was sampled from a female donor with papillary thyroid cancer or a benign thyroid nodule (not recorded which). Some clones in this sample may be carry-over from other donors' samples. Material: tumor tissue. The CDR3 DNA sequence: TGTGCCAGCAGTTCGGACAGGGAGGCGGCTGACGAGCAGTACTTC. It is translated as CASSSDREAADEQYF.